This TCR beta chain was captured in a study of blood T cell repertoires in COVID-19. Across the whole study: Samples representing acute and convalescent COVID-19 were sourced from the United States, Italy and Spain. T cells, B-cell-depleted T cells, or PBMCs supplied cDNA or gDNA.

With 6 bases removed from V and 5 bases from J, the gap between germline ends came to 13 bases. CDR3 length: 13 amino acids. As handled by the study authors: From reference gene primer amplification, estimates of nucleated cell counts were derived. Clones were read by immunoSEQ multiplex PCR, and TCRdb kept only the in-frame ones, dropping some. V, J and clone size reflect that table, while D and trimming were determined from the DNA. The repertoire holds some 96,000 clones, roughly nine tenths seen once, with 2% to 2.5% in the top ten. Sequencing input: peripheral blood. The origin of this receptor is a man between 50 and 59 years old with active COVID-19. The chain recombines TRBV12-3 or TRBV12-4 with TRBJ2-5; tentative D call: TRBD2 (6 bases). The CDR3 nucleotides read TGTGCCAGCAGCCGGGACTTCAGGGAGACCCAGTACTTC. Protein product: CASSRDFRETQYF.